The clone carrying this T cell receptor beta chain was detected many times. The antigen remains unidentified. The CDR3 goes on 3 residues after the read ends, and that part is filled in from the germline J gene. Produced via immunoSEQ multiplex PCR; TCRdb's table is partial and in-frame only. The specimen gives tens of thousands of clones without singletons; the ten biggest hold 5.4%. The V gene's germline CDR1 is SQVTM and CDR2 ANQGSEA. The V gene end was trimmed by 2 bases and the J gene end by 2 bases; junction bases not matched to a gene: 6. The CDR3 is 16 amino acids. The data belong to a study of T cell clonality in common variable immunodeficiency. Study-level points and caveats: Fewer deletions and N-nucleotide insertions were reportedly seen in common variable immunodeficiency TCR beta sequences.

The sample was peripheral blood mononuclear cells. The sequence came from a person aged 18 to 75 in good health. The chain joins TRBV29-1 to TRBJ1-3, with 10 bases that match TRBD1. The CDR3 DNA, read in part, is TGCAGCGTTGAATTTGGTGACAGGGGGCCTGGAAACACC. Protein sequence: CSVEFGDRGPGNT. The complete CDR3 sequence is CSVEFGDRGPGNTIYF.